This entry lists 8 T cell receptor beta chains sequenced from one sample in a study of T-cell reconstitution after alpha-beta-depleted transplantation in children. Molecular barcoding with unique molecular identifiers was used for the TCRbeta library. TCRdb itself ran the PCR reads through MiXCR, one entry per CDR3 protein. The sample lists about 250,000 distinct CDR3 sequences; more than 20% were seen once. The material sequenced was PBMCs, mostly from graft donor cells, taken 360 days after TCRalphabeta/CD19-depleted stem cell transplant. These TCRs come from a female patient aged 2 to 10 who had a stem cell transplant for congenital amegakaryocytic thrombocytopenia, so the T cells may come from the graft donor.

V gene TRBV10-2 combines with J gene TRBJ2-3; no definite D call. Trimming took 6 bases from V and 4 from J, leaving 8 bases between them. This CDR3 is built from 12 residues. Germline V lookup: CDR1 WSHSY, CDR2 SAAADI. The CDR3 nucleotides read TGCGCCAGCAGCGAAACAGCAGATACGCAGTATTTT. This gives the protein CASSETADTQYF.

This chain joins TRBV12-3 or TRBV12-4 and TRBJ2-5; D remains unclear. The CDR3 length is 14 residues. Trimming pared 6 bases from V and 2 bases from J, leaving 13 bases between. CDR3 sequence (DNA): TGTGCCAGCAGCACCTTGGCAGAACAAGAGACCCAGTACTTC. This translates into CASSTLAEQETQYF.

This clonotype occurred many times. V usage is TRBV9 and J usage is TRBJ1-5, with D unclear. Per germline, CDR1 SGDLS and CDR2 YYNGEE. V lost 0 bases and J lost 4, with 8 bases in between. This CDR3 is built from 14 residues. CDR3 in DNA: TGTGCCAGCAGCGTAGGCCCGGTAAATCAGCCCCAGCATTTT. Its translation: CASSVGPVNQPQHF. Complete variable domain (other parts from reference TRBV9 and TRBJ1-5): DSGVTQTPKHLITATGQRVTLRCSPRSGDLSVYWYQQSLDQGLQFLIQYYNGEERAKGNILERFSAQQFPDLHSELNLSSLELGDSALYFCASSVGPVNQPQHFGDGTRLSIL.

The rearrangement links TRBV4-1 to TRBJ2-5; 9 nucleotides match TRBD2. Germline V gene sequence: CDR1 MGHRA, CDR2 YSYEKL. The CDR3 extends over 14 amino acids. V lost 1 base and J lost 5; bases outside the gene matches: 2. CDR3 in DNA: TGCGCCAGCAGCCAAGTAGCGGGAGACGAGACCCAGTACTTC. Its protein product is CASSQVAGDETQYF.

The chain joins TRBV28 to TRBJ2-1, with a weak D call TRBD1 (6 bases). Trimming left V 2 bases short and J 2 bases short, with 10 bases between. Germline values: CDR1 MDHEN, CDR2 SYDVKM. The CDR3 is 15 residues long. CDR3 sequence (DNA): TGTGCCAGCAGTTTACCCCAGGGGACCTACAATGAGCAGTTCTTC. Protein product: CASSLPQGTYNEQFF.

The rearrangement links TRBV20-1 to TRBJ1-2; TRBD1 is a possible D gene (5 bases). The CDR3 is made up of 14 amino acids. Trimming stripped 2 bases from V and 7 bases from J, with 17 bases between. Germline CDR1 DFQATT, CDR2 SNEGSKA (reference sequence). The CDR3 nucleotides are TGCAGTGCTAGATTCAGGCAGGGACGGATTGGCTACACCTTC. Its translation is CSARFRQGRIGYTF.

The CDR3 sequence: CASSFSPGQWGGSDEQFF. The CDR3 DNA sequence: TGTGCCAGCAGTTTTTCCCCGGGACAATGGGGGGGAAGCGATGAGCAGTTCTTC. The chain has TRBV28 and TRBJ2-1, with a weak D call TRBD2 (7 bases). Germline V lookup: CDR1 MDHEN, CDR2 SYDVKM. V lost 3 bases and J lost 8, with 26 bases in between. The CDR3 totals 18 residues. Full variable domain (remainder filled in from reference TRBV28 and TRBJ2-1): DVKVTQSSRYLVKRTGEKVFLECVQDMDHENMFWYRQDPGLGLRLIYFSYDVKMKEKGDIPEGYSVSREKKERFSLILESASTNQTSMYLCASSFSPGQWGGSDEQFFGPGTRLTVL.

This clonotype was counted at least ten times. The chain joins TRBV5-1 to TRBJ2-1, with TRBD2 matching over 7 bases. CDR3 length equals 15 residues. CDR1 is SGHRS, CDR2 YFSETQ, per germline. The junction had 1 base not matched to a gene; V was cut back by 1 base and J by 0 bases. The CDR3 is CASSLLAVSYNEQFF. As DNA, the CDR3 is TGCGCCAGCAGCTTGCTAGCGGTCTCCTACAATGAGCAGTTCTTC.